This T cell receptor (beta chain) was retrieved from a study of regulatory T cells in long-lasting Graves disease. Study information: Graves' patients (newly diagnosed) had been on antithyroid drugs under 3 months.

Time point of the sample: newly diagnosed GD, antithyroid drugs for less than 3 months. PBMC RNA was the source of the TCR library. Combining iRepertoire HTBI primers with Arm-PCR of CDR3 regions, the authors built TCR beta libraries. TCRdb reprocessed the multiplex PCR reads with MiXCR, giving one entry per CDR3 protein. This sample carries 440,000 or so distinct CDR3 sequences, roughly 17% of them seen once, and the ten largest clones take roughly 10%. This clonotype was counted only a few times. Germline CDR1 and CDR2: SGHVS and FQNEAQ. With 1 base removed from V and 1 base from J, the gap between germline ends came to 9 bases. This CDR3 is 15 amino acids long. The same sample was also used in a study of T cells in Graves' hyperthyroidism and ophthalmopathy. In that study: HTBI primers drove first-round RT-PCR of the TCR CDR3. The model made its ophthalmopathy prediction, and onset followed a median roughly 6.5 months later.

The chain links TRBV7-8 to TRBJ2-3; TRBD2 might be the D (5 bases). The specimen was peripheral blood mononuclear cells (PBMCs), collected at new diagnosis, from a patient treated with antithyroid drugs. The clonotype comes from a woman younger than 45 with Graves disease. CDR3 sequence: CASSLDGGGTDTQYF. The CDR3 bases are TGTGCCAGCAGCTTAGATGGAGGTGGCACAGATACGCAGTATTTT. The complete variable domain, with remaining parts taken from reference TRBV7-8 and TRBJ2-3, reads GAGVSQSPRYKVAKRGQDVALRCDPISGHVSLFWYQQALGQGPEFLTYFQNEAQLDKSGLPSDRFFAERPEGSVSTLKIQRTQQEDSAVYLCASSLDGGGTDTQYFGPGTRLTVL.